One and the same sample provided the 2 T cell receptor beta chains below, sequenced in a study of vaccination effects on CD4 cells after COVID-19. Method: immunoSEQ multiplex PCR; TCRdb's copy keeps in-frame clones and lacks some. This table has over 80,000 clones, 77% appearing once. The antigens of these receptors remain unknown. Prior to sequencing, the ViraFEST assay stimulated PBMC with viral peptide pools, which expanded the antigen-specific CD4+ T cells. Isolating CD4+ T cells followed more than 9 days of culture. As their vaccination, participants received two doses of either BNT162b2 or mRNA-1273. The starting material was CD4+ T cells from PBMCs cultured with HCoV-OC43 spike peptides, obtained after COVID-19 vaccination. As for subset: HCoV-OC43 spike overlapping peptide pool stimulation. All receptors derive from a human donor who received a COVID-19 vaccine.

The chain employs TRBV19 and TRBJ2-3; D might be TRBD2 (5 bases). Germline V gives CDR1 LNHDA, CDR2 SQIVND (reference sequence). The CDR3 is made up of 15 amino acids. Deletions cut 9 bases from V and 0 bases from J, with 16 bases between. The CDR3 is CASRRTGTSTDTQYF. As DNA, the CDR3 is TGTGCCAGCCGAAGGACGGGAACTAGCACAGATACGCAGTATTTT.

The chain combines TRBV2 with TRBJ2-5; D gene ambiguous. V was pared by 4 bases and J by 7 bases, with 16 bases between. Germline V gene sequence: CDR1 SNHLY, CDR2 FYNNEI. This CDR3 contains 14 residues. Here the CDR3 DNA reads TGTGCCAGCAGTGGCCTCAAGGGCCCCGGGACCCAGTACTTC. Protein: CASSGLKGPGTQYF.